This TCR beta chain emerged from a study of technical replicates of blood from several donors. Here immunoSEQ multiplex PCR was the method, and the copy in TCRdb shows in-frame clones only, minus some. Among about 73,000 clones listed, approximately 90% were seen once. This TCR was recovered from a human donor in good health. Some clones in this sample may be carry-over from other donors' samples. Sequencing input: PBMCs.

As DNA, the CDR3 is TGTGCCAGCAGCGCCCTAAGCTCTGGAAACACCATATATTTT. Translation: CASSALSSGNTIYF. The chain uses TRBV7-2 and TRBJ1-3; D gene unclear. The CDR3 sequence is 14 residues long. CDR1 SGHTA and CDR2 FQGNSA come from the germline V gene. V lost 5 bases and J lost 0, with 8 bases in between.